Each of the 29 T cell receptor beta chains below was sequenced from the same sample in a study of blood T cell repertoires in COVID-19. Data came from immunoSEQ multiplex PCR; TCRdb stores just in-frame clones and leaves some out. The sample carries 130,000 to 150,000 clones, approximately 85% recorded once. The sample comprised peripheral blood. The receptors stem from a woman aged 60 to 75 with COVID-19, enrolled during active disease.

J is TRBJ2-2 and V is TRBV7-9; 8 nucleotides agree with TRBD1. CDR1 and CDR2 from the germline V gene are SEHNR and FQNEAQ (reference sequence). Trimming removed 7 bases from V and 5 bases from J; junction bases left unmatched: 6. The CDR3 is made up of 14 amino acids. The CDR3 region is CASTRTGRTGELFF. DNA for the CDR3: TGTGCCAGCACAAGGACAGGGAGGACCGGGGAGCTGTTTTTT.

The chain's CDR3 is CASSPFRGPNTGELFF. The DNA for the CDR3 is TGTGCCAGCAGTCCCTTCAGGGGCCCGAACACCGGGGAGCTGTTTTTT. The J gene is TRBJ2-2, the V gene TRBV28; tentatively, D is TRBD1 (6 bases). Germline lookup yields CDR1 MDHEN and CDR2 SYDVKM. Trimming pared 5 bases from V and 0 bases from J, leaving 13 bases between. CDR3 length equals 16 residues.

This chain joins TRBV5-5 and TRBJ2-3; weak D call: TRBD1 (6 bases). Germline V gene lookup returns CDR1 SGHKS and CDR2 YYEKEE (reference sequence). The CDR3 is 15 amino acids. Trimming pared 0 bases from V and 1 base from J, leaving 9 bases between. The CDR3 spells CASSLGPGGTDTQYF. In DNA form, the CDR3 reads TGTGCCAGCAGCTTGGGACCAGGGGGCACAGATACGCAGTATTTT.

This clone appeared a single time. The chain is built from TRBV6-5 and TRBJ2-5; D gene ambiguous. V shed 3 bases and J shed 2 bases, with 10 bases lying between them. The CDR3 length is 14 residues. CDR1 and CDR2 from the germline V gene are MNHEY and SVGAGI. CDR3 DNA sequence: TGTGCCAGCAGTTATCTTGGTCGGCAAGAGACCCAGTACTTC. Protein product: CASSYLGRQETQYF.

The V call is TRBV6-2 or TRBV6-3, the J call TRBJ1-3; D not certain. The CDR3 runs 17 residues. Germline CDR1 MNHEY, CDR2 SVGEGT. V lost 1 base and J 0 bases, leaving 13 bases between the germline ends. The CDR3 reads CASSYYPQRRSGNTIYF. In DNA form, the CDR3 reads TGTGCCAGCAGTTACTACCCACAGCGGCGCTCTGGAAACACCATATATTTT.

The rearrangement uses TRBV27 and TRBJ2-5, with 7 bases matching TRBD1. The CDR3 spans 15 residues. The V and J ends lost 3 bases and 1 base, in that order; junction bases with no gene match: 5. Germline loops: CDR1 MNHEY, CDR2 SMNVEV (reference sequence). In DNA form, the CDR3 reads TGTGCCAGCAGTTTTCATCGGACAGGCCAAGAGACCCAGTACTTC. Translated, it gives CASSFHRTGQETQYF.

This CDR3 is CASSPPSTLKNSPLHF. For the CDR3, the DNA is TGTGCCAGCAGTCCTCCTTCGACACTTAAAAATTCACCCCTCCACTTT. The gene calls are TRBV27 and TRBJ1-6; D remains ambiguous. V was trimmed by 5 bases and J by 7 bases, leaving 18 bases between them. The CDR3 sequence is 16 residues long. The germline CDR1 and CDR2 sequences are MNHEY and SMNVEV (reference sequence).

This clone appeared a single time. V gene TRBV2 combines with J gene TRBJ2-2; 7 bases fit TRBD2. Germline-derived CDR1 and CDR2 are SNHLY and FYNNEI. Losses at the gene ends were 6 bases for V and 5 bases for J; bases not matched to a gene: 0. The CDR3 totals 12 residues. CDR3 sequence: CASRGGTGELFF. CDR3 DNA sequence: TGTGCCAGCAGGGGAGGGACCGGGGAGCTGTTTTTT.

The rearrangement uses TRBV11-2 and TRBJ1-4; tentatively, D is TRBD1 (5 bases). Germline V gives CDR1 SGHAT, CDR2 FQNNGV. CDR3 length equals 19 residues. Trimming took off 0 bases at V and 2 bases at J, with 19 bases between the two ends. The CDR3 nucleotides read TGTGCCAGCAGCTTAGATATGGGGCGACGGGGGACTACTAATGAAAAACTGTTTTTT. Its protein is CASSLDMGRRGTTNEKLFF. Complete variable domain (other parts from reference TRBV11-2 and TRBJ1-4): EAGVAQSPRYKIIEKRQSVAFWCNPISGHATLYWYQQILGQGPKLLIQFQNNGVVDDSQLPKDRFSAERLKGVDSTLKIQPAKLEDSAVYLCASSLDMGRRGTTNEKLFFGSGTQLSVL.

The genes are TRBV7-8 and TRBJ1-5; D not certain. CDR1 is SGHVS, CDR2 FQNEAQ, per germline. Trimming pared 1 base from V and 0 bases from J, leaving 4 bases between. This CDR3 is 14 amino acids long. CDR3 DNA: TGTGCCAGCAGCTTAGTAGTTAGCAATCAGCCCCAGCATTTT. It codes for CASSLVVSNQPQHF. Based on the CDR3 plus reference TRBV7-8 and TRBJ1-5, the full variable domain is GAGVSQSPRYKVAKRGQDVALRCDPISGHVSLFWYQQALGQGPEFLTYFQNEAQLDKSGLPSDRFFAERPEGSVSTLKIQRTQQEDSAVYLCASSLVVSNQPQHFGDGTRLSIL.

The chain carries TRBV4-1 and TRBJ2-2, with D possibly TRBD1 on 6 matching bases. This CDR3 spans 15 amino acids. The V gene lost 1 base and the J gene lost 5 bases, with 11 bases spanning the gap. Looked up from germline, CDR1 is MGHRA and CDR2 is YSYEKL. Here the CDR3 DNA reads TGCGCCAGCAGCCAAGTAGACAGGTCGACCGGGGAGCTGTTTTTT. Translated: CASSQVDRSTGELFF.

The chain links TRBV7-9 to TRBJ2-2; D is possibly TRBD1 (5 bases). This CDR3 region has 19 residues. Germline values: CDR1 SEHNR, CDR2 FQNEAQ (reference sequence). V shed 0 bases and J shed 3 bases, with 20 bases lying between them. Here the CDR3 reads CASSLAGVSSTGDTGELFF. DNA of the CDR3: TGTGCCAGCAGCTTAGCAGGGGTCAGTTCTACAGGTGACACCGGGGAGCTGTTTTTT. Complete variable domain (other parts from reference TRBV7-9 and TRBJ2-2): DTGVSQNPRHKITKRGQNVTFRCDPISEHNRLYWYRQTLGQGPEFLTYFQNEAQLEKSRLLSDRFSAERPKGSFSTLEIQRTEQGDSAMYLCASSLAGVSSTGDTGELFFGEGSRLTVL.

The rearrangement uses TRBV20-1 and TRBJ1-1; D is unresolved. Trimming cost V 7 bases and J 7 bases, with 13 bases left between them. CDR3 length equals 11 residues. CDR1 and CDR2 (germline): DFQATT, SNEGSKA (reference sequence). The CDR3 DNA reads TGCAGTGGCCGGAGGTCCCATGAAGCTTTCTTT. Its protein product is CSGRRSHEAFF.

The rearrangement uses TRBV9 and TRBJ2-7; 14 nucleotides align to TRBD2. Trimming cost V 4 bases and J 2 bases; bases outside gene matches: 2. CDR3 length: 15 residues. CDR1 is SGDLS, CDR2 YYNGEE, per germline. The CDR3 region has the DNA TGTGCCAGCAGCCAGACTAGCGGGGGGGCCTACGAGCAGTACTTC. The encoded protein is CASSQTSGGAYEQYF.

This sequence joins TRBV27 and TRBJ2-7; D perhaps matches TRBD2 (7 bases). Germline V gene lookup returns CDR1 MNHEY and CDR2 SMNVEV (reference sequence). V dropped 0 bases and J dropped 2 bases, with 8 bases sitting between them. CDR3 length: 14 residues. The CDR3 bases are TGTGCCAGCAGTTTATCGGGGGGGCCCTACGAGCAGTACTTC. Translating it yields CASSLSGGPYEQYF.

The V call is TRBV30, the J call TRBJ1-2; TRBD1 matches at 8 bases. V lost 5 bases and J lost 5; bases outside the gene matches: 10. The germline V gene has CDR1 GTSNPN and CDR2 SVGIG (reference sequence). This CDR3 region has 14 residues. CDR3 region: CAWRNRDRSYGYTF. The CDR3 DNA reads TGTGCCTGGCGAAACCGGGACAGGTCATATGGCTACACCTTC. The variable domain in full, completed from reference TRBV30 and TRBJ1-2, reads SQTIHQWPATLVQPVGSPLSLECTVEGTSNPNLYWYRQAAGRGLQLLFYSVGIGQISSEVPQNLSASRPQDRQFILSSKKLLLSDSGFYLCAWRNRDRSYGYTFGSGTRLTVV.

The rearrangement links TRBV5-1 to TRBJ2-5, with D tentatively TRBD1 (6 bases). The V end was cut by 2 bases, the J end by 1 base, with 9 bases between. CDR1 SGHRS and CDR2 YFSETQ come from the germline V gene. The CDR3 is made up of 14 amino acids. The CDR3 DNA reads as TGCGCCAGCAGCTTCAGGGGCCTCCAAGAGACCCAGTACTTC. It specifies CASSFRGLQETQYF.

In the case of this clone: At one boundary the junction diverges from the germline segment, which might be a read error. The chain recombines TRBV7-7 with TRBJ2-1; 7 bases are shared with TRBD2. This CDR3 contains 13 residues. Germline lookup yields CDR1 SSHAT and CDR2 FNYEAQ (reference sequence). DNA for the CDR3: TGTGCTAGCAGCTTCCAGAGCGGGGATGAGCAGTTCTTC. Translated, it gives CASSFQSGDEQFF.

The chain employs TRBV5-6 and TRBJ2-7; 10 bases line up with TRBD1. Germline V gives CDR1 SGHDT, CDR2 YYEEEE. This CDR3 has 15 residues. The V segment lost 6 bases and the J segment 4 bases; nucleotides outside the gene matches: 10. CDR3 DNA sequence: TGTGCCAGCACCCGACGGACAGGGGGATGGTACGAGCAGTACTTC. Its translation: CASTRRTGGWYEQYF.

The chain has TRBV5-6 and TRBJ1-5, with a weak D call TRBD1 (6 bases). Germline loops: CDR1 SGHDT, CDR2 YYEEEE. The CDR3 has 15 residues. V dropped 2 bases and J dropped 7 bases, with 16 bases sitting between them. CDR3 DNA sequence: TGTGCCAGCAGCTTCCTCGGGGGGGCGGGGCAGCCCCAGCATTTT. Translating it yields CASSFLGGAGQPQHF. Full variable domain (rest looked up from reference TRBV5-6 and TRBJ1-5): DAGVTQSPTHLIKTRGQQVTLRCSPKSGHDTVSWYQQALGQGPQFIFQYYEEEERQRGNFPDRFSGHQFPNYSSELNVNALLLGDSALYLCASSFLGGAGQPQHFGDGTRLSIL.

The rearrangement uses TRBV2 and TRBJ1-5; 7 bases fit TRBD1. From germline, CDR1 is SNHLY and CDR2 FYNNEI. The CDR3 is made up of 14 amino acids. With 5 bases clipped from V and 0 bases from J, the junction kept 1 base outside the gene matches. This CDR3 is CASSRDSSNQPQHF. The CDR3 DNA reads TGTGCCAGCAGTAGGGACAGTAGCAATCAGCCCCAGCATTTT.

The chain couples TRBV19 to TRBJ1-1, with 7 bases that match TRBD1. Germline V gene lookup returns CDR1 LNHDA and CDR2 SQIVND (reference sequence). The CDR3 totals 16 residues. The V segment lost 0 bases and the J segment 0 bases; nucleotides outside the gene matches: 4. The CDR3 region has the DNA TGTGCCAGTAGTATAGATGGGGACAGTATGAACACTGAAGCTTTCTTT. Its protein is CASSIDGDSMNTEAFF.

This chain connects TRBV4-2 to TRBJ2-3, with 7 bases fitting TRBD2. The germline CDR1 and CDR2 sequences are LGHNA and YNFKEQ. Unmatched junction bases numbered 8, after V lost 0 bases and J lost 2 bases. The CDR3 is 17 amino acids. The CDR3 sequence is CASSQERLADTTDTQYF. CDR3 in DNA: TGTGCCAGCAGCCAAGAGAGGCTAGCGGACACCACAGATACGCAGTATTTT.

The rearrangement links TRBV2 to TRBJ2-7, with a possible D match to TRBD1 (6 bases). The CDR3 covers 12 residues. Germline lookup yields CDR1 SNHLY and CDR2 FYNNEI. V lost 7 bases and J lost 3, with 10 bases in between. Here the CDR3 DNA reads TGTGCCAGCACCGTACAGGGCTACGAGCAGTACTTC. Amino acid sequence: CASTVQGYEQYF.

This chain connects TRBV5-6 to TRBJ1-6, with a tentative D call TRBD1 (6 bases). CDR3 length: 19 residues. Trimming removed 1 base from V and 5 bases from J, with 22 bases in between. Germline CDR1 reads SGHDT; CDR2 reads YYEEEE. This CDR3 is CASSLWGHNRDRHNSPLHF. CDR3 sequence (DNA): TGTGCCAGCAGCTTGTGGGGACACAACCGGGATAGGCATAATTCACCCCTCCACTTT. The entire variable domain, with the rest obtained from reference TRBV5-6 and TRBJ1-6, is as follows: DAGVTQSPTHLIKTRGQQVTLRCSPKSGHDTVSWYQQALGQGPQFIFQYYEEEERQRGNFPDRFSGHQFPNYSSELNVNALLLGDSALYLCASSLWGHNRDRHNSPLHFGNGTRLTVT.

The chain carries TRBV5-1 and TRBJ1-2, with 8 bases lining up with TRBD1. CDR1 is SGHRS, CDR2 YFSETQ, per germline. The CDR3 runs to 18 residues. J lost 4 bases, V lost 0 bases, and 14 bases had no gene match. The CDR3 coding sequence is TGCGCCAGCAGCTTGGCCCCTCAGGGACAGGCGCACTCCTATGGCTACACCTTC. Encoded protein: CASSLAPQGQAHSYGYTF.

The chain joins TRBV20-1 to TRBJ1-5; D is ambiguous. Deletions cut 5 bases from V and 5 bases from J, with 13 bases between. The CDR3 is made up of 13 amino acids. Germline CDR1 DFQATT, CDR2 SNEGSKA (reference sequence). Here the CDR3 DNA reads TGCAGTGCTGGTGAGCGGGGTTATCAGCCCCAGCATTTT. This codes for CSAGERGYQPQHF.

The CDR3 DNA is TGTGCCAGTAGTACCTTGGGACTAGCGGGGGGAGAGACCCAGTACTTC. This encodes CASSTLGLAGGETQYF. The V call is TRBV19, the J call TRBJ2-5, with 15 bases that match TRBD2. From germline, CDR1 is LNHDA and CDR2 SQIVND (reference sequence). CDR3 length: 16 amino acids. The ends lost 4 bases at V and 4 bases at J; junction bases unmatched: 4.

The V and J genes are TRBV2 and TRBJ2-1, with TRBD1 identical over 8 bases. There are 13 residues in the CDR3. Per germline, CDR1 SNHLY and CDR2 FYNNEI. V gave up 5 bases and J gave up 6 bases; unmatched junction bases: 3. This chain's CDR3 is CASSSDRVNEQFF. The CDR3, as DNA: TGTGCCAGCAGTTCGGACAGGGTCAATGAGCAGTTCTTC.